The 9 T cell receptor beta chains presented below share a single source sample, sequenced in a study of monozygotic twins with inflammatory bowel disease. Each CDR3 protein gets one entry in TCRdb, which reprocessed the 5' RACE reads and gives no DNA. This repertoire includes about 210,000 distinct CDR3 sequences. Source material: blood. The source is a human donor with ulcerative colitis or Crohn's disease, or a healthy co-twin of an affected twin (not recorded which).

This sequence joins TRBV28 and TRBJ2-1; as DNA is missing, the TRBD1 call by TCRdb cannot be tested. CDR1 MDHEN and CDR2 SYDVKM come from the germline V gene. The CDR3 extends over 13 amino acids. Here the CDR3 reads CASRVSSYNEQFF.

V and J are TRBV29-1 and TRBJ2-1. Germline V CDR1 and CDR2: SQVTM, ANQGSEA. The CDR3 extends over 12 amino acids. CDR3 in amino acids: CSVGRKYNEQFF.

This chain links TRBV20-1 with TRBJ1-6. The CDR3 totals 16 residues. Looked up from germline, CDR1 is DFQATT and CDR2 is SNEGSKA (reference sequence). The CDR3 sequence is CSARLTGGSYNSPLHF.

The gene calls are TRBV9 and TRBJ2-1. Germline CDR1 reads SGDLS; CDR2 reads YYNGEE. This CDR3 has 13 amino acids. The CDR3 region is CASSTVGTGEQFF.

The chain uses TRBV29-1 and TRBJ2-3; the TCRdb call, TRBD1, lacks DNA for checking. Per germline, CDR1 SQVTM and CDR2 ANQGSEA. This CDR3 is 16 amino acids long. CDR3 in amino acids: CSVAGSFSGPLDTQYF.

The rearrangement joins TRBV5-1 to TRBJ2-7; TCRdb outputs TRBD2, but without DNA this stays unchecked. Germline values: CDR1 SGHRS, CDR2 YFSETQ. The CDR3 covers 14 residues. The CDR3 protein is CASSPTSGSYEQYF.

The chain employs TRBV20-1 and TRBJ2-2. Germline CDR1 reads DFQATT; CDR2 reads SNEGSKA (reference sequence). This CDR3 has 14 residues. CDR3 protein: CSAPVLANTGELFF.

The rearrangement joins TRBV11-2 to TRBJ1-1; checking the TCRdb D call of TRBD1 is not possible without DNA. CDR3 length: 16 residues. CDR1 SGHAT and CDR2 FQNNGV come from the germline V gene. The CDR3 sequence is CASSSEGAVRNTEAFF.

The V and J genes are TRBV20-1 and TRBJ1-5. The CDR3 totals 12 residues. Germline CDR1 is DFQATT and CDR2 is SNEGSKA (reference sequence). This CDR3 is CSARHSNQPQHF.